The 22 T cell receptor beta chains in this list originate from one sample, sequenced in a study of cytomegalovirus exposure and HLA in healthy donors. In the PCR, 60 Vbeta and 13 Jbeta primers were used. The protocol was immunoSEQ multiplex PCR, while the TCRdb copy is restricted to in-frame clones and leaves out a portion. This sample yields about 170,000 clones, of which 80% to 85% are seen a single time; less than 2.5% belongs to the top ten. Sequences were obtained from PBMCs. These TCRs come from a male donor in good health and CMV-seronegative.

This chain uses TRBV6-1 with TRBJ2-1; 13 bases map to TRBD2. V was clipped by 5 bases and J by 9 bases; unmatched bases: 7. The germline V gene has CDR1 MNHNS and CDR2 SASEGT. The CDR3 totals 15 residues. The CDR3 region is CASSPLAGGLTEQFF. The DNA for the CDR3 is TGTGCCAGCAGTCCACTAGCGGGGGGGCTGACTGAGCAGTTCTTC.

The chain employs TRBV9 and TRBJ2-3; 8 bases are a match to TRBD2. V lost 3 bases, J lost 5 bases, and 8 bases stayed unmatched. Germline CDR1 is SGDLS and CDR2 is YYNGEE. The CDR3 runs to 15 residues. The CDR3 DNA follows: TGTGCCAGCAGCGCCCGCGGGGGGCAGGGAGATACGCAGTATTTT. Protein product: CASSARGGQGDTQYF.

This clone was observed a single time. The CDR3 region has the DNA TGTGCCAGCTTACTGCTACCGGGGGGTGAAAAACTGTTTTTT. As protein: CASLLLPGGEKLFF. The chain uses TRBV6-5 and TRBJ1-4; a possible D gene is TRBD1 (5 bases). CDR1 is MNHEY and CDR2 is SVGAGI in the germline V gene. This CDR3 comprises 14 residues. V was cut by 8 bases and J by 7 bases, with 17 bases left in between.

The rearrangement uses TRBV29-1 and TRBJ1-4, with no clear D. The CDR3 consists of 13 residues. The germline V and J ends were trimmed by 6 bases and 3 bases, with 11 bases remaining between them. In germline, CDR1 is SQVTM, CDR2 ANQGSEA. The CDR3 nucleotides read TGCAGCGTCCGGGGTTGGGCTAATGAAAAACTGTTTTTT. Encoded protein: CSVRGWANEKLFF.

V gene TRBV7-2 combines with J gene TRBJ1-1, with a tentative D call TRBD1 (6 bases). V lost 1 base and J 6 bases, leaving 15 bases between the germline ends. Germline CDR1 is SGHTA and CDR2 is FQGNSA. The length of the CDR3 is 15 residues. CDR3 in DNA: TGTGCCAGCAGCTTAGATGGGGGGGCGCGGGCTGAAGCTTTCTTT. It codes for CASSLDGGARAEAFF.

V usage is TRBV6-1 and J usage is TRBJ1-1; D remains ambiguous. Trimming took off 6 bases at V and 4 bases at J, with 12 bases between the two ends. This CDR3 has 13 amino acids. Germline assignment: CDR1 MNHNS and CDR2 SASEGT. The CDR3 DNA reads TGTGCCAGCAGGAAGGTTGCGGGCACTGAAGCTTTCTTT. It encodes CASRKVAGTEAFF.

The CDR3 DNA is TGTGCCAGCAGTGACATTTTAGGTACAGGCGCTTTCTTT. Translating gives CASSDILGTGAFF. The V and J genes are TRBV25-1 and TRBJ1-1; D is possibly TRBD1 (5 bases). The CDR3 covers 13 residues. CDR1 MGHDK and CDR2 SYGVNS come from the germline V gene. Trimming removed 3 bases at V and 11 bases at J, with 16 bases between.

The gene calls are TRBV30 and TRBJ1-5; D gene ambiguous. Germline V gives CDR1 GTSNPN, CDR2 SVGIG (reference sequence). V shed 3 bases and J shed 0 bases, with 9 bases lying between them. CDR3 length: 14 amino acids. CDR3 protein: CAWSSGYSNQPQHF. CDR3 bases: TGTGCCTGGAGCTCAGGTTATAGCAATCAGCCCCAGCATTTT.

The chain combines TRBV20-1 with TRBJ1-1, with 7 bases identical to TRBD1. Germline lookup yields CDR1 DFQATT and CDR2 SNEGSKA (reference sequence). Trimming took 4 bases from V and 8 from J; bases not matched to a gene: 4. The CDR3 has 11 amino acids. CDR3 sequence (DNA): TGCAGTGCTAAGGACAGGCTCGAAGCTTTCTTT. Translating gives CSAKDRLEAFF.

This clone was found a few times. The CDR3 DNA is TGTGCCAGCAGTCCAGGGAGCACAGATACGCAGTATTTT. This translates into CASSPGSTDTQYF. The chain is built from TRBV6-6 and TRBJ2-3; a weak D match, TRBD1 (5 bases). The CDR3 is 13 residues long. V shed 5 bases and J shed 0 bases, with 6 bases lying between them. Germline V lookup: CDR1 MNHNY, CDR2 SVGAGI (reference sequence).

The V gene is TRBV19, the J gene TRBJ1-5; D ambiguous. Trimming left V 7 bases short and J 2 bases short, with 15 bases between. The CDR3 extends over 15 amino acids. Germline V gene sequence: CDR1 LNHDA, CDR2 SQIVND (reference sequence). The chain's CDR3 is CASTTDPWGNQPQHF. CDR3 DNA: TGTGCCAGTACCACAGATCCTTGGGGCAATCAGCCCCAGCATTTT.

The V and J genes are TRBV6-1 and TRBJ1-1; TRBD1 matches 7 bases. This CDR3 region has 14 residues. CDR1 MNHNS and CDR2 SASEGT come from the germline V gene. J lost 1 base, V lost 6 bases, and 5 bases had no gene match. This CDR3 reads CASRWGTANTEAFF. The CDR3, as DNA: TGTGCCAGCAGATGGGGGACAGCGAACACTGAAGCTTTCTTT.

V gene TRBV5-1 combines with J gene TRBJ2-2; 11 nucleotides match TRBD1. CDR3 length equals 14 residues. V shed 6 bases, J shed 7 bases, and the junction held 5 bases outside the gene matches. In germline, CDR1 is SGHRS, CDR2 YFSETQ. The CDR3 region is CASIGQGASGELFF. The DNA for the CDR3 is TGCGCCAGCATTGGACAGGGGGCGAGCGGGGAGCTGTTTTTT.

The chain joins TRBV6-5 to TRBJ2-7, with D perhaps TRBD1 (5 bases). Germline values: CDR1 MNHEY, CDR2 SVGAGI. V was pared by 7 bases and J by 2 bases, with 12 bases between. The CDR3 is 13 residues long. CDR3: CASTHRPTYEQYF. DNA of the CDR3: TGTGCCAGCACCCACAGGCCCACCTACGAGCAGTACTTC.

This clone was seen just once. CDR3 protein: CASSLDRGATEAFF. The CDR3 DNA is TGTGCCAGCAGCTTGGATCGGGGGGCAACTGAAGCTTTCTTT. The chain combines TRBV5-8 with TRBJ1-1; the D gene is possibly TRBD1 (6 bases). V lost 0 bases, J lost 5 bases, and 11 bases lay in between. Germline values: CDR1 SGHTS, CDR2 YDEGEE. The CDR3 consists of 14 residues.

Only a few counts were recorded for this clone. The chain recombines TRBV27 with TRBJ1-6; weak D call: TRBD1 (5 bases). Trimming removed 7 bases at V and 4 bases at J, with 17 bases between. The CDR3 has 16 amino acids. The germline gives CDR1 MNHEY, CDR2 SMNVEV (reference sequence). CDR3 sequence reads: CASTHSGFRYNSPLHF. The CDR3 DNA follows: TGTGCCAGCACCCATTCAGGGTTTAGGTATAATTCACCCCTCCACTTT.

The CDR3 sequence: CAISESTGAQGIGRYNEQFF. The CDR3 region has the DNA TGTGCCATCAGTGAGTCGACTGGGGCGCAGGGGATAGGACGCTACAATGAGCAGTTCTTC. This chain joins TRBV10-3 and TRBJ2-1; D is possibly TRBD1 (6 bases). The germline gives CDR1 ENHRY, CDR2 SYGVKD. There are 20 residues in the CDR3. The V end lost 0 bases, the J end lost 3 bases, and 24 bases lay between the germline ends.

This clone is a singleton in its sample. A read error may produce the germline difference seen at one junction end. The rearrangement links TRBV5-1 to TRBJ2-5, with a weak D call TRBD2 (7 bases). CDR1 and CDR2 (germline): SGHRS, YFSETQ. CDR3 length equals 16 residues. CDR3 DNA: TGCGCCAGCAGCTTGAATGGGGGGGCGATCCAAGAGGCCCAGTACTTC. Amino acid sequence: CASSLNGGAIQEAQYF.

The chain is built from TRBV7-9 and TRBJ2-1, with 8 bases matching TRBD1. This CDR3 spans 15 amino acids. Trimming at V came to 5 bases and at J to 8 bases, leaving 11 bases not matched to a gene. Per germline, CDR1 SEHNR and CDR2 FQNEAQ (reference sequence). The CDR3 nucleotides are TGTGCCAGCAGCGCAACCCGGACAGGGAGTGATGAGCAGTTCTTC. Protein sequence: CASSATRTGSDEQFF.

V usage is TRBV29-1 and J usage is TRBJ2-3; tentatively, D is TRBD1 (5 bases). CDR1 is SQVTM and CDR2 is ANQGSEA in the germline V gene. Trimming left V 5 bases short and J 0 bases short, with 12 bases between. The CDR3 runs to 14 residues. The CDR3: CSVSRQLSTDTQYF. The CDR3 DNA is TGCAGCGTTTCTAGACAGCTCAGCACAGATACGCAGTATTTT.

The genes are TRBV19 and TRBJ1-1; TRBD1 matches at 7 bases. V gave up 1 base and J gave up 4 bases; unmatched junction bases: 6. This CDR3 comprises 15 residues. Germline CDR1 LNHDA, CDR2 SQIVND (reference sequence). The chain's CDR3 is CASSIGDRLTTEAFF. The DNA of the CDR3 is TGTGCCAGTAGTATAGGGGACAGACTGACCACTGAAGCTTTCTTT.

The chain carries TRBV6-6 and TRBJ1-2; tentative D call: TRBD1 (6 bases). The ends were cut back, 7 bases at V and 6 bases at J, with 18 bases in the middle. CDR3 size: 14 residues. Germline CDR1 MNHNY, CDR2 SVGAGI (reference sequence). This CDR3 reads CASTSQGSGHGYTF. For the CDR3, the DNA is TGTGCCAGCACCTCACAGGGTTCAGGGCATGGCTACACCTTC.